The 31 T cell receptor beta chains listed next were all sequenced from one sample in a study of human T cells and chemical hapten exposure. TCRdb independently ran MiXCR on the RACE reads; one entry per CDR3 protein. The table records 50,000 to 60,000 distinct CDR3 sequences, 9.5% to 15% of them present only once. Time point meaning: patch test 3, about 24 weeks after DPC sensitization. Regarding treatment: therapeutic diphenylcyclopropenone sensitization with weekly scalp DPC. Sequenced here: whole blood, sampled in connection with sensitization to the hapten diphenylcyclopropenone (DPC). These receptors were taken from a man aged 25 to 40 with alopecia areata. Some clones in this sample may be carry-over from other donors' samples.

The V call is TRBV29-1, the J call TRBJ1-1; TRBD1 matches 7 bases. Looked up from germline, CDR1 is SQVTM and CDR2 is ANQGSEA. V shed 5 bases, J shed 0 bases, and the junction held 3 bases outside the gene matches. The CDR3 has 13 amino acids. CDR3 DNA: TGCAGCGTTACAGGGGCCATGAACACTGAAGCTTTCTTT. Translating gives CSVTGAMNTEAFF.

This clonotype occurred a few times. The chain recombines TRBV5-5 with TRBJ2-7, with a tentative D call TRBD2 (6 bases). The CDR3 contains 15 residues. CDR1 is SGHKS, CDR2 YYEKEE, per germline (reference sequence). V lost 1 base and J lost 5, with 16 bases in between. Written as DNA, the CDR3 is TGTGCCAGCAGCTTGTTCCGGGGCCCGGGGGACGAGCAGTACTTC. Amino acid sequence: CASSLFRGPGDEQYF.

This clonotype was counted ten times or more. The chain joins TRBV18 to TRBJ1-2; no clear D. Germline V gene lookup returns CDR1 KGHSH and CDR2 LQKENI. This CDR3 spans 11 amino acids. Trimming removed 6 bases at V and 8 bases at J, with 10 bases between. The CDR3 bases are TGTGCCAGCTCCCCGTCGGAGGGCTACACCTTC. Protein: CASSPSEGYTF. The full variable domain, rest sourced from reference TRBV18 and TRBJ1-2, is NAGVMQNPRHLVRRRGQEARLRCSPMKGHSHVYWYRQLPEEGLKFMVYLQKENIIDESGMPKERFSAEFPKEGPSILRIQQVVRGDSAAYFCASSPSEGYTFGSGTRLTVV.

This clonotype was seen more than once but under ten times. The rearrangement links TRBV27 to TRBJ2-1; no clear D gene. The germline V gene has CDR1 MNHEY and CDR2 SMNVEV (reference sequence). This CDR3 spans 11 amino acids. V lost 3 bases to trimming and J lost 10 bases, with 7 bases between them. The CDR3 region has the DNA TGTGCCAGCAGTTTTGCCAGGGAGCAGTTCTTC. Its translation is CASSFAREQFF.

This clonotype has at least ten counts. V is TRBV7-2 and J is TRBJ2-7; TRBD1 or TRBD2 may be the D gene (5 bases each). The CDR3 is made up of 12 amino acids. V lost 4 bases to trimming and J lost 1 base, with 5 bases between them. The germline V gene encodes CDR1 SGHTA and CDR2 FQGNSA. The CDR3 is CASSWGSYEQYF. As DNA, the CDR3 is TGTGCCAGCAGCTGGGGGTCCTACGAGCAGTACTTC.

The J gene is TRBJ2-6, the V gene TRBV10-3, with D uncertain. Germline-derived CDR1 and CDR2 are ENHRY and SYGVKD. Trimming took 1 base from V and 2 from J, leaving 3 bases between them. This CDR3 comprises 14 residues. CDR3 in amino acids: CAISEFTGANVLTF. CDR3 bases: TGTGCCATCAGTGAGTTTACTGGGGCCAACGTCCTGACTTTC.

The rearrangement uses TRBV7-2 and TRBJ2-7; no firm D call. CDR1 is SGHTA and CDR2 is FQGNSA in the germline V gene. CDR3 length: 12 residues. The V end was cut by 5 bases, the J end by 6 bases, with 11 bases between. The CDR3, as DNA: TGTGCCAGCAGCGGCTGGTTCGCCGAGCAGTACTTC. Its translation: CASSGWFAEQYF.

The rearrangement links TRBV11-2 to TRBJ2-3; 16 bases fit TRBD2. The CDR3 spans 17 residues. The germline V gene encodes CDR1 SGHAT and CDR2 FQNNGV. V dropped 5 bases and J dropped 1; count of bases not matched to a gene: 3. CDR3 DNA sequence: TGTGCCAGCAGCACGGGGACTAGCGGGGGGGGCACAGATACGCAGTATTTT. It yields the protein CASSTGTSGGGTDTQYF.

This clonotype has a handful of counts. CDR3 sequence (DNA): TGTGCCAGCAGCGTCCAAAATCACCCAGGGGAGCAGTTCTTC. Its protein is CASSVQNHPGEQFF. The rearrangement joins TRBV9 to TRBJ2-1; D might be TRBD1 (5 bases). The germline V and J ends were trimmed by 2 bases and 10 bases, with 16 bases remaining between them. Germline CDR1 is SGDLS and CDR2 is YYNGEE. There are 14 residues in the CDR3.

This clonotype was detected many times. The rearrangement joins TRBV30 to TRBJ2-5; unclear D gene. Germline V CDR1 and CDR2: GTSNPN, SVGIG (reference sequence). CDR3 length: 13 amino acids. V was shortened by 1 base and J by 7 bases, with 13 bases between the two germline ends. DNA of the CDR3: TGTGCCTGGAGTGAGATGGGTTTCGCGACCCAGTACTTC. Amino acids: CAWSEMGFATQYF.

With respect to this clonotype: Given a much more abundant clone one base away, this may be a read error. The chain employs TRBV28 and TRBJ2-5, with D possibly being TRBD2 (6 bases). The CDR3 loop spans 15 amino acids. The germline CDR1 and CDR2 sequences are MDHEN and SYDVKM. This CDR3 reads CVSSFFRTVGGTQYF. For the CDR3, the DNA is TGTGTCAGCAGTTTTTTTCGGACGGTGGGAGGGACCCAGTACTTC.

With regard to this clonotype: A read error may explain this, as a much larger clone is one base away. The rearrangement joins TRBV3-1 to TRBJ1-1, with D possibly TRBD1 on 5 matching bases. The V end lost 3 bases, the J end lost 3 bases, and 14 bases lay between the germline ends. This CDR3 has 15 amino acids. The germline V gene encodes CDR1 LGHDT and CDR2 YNNKEL (reference sequence). CDR3 residues: CASSHGATGHTEAFF. The CDR3 DNA follows: TGTGCCAGCAGCCATGGCGCCACAGGCCACACTGAAGCTTTCTTT.

The chain carries TRBV12-3 or TRBV12-4 and TRBJ1-2; 9 bases agree with TRBD1. The CDR3 consists of 17 residues. The trim removed 6 bases at V and 0 bases at J, leaving 11 bases unmatched. Written as DNA, the CDR3 is TGTGCCAGCAGAGAGACAGGGGGTCTCTATACTAACTATGGCTACACCTTC. This sequence encodes CASRETGGLYTNYGYTF.

The rearrangement uses TRBV18 and TRBJ1-1; 9 bases map to TRBD1. Germline trimming cut 3 bases from V and 11 bases from J; bases unmatched to any gene: 13. The CDR3 length is 15 residues. CDR1 KGHSH and CDR2 LQKENI come from the germline V gene. In DNA form, the CDR3 reads TGTGCCAGCTCACCCCCGGGACAGGGTACACTGAACGCTTTCTTT. Protein sequence: CASSPPGQGTLNAFF.

This clonotype was recorded a few times. The chain links TRBV24-1 to TRBJ2-3, with 8 bases matching TRBD1. With V trimmed by 7 bases and J by 2 bases, 7 bases remained unmatched. CDR1 and CDR2 (germline): KGHDR, SFDVKD. The CDR3 runs to 15 residues. The CDR3 nucleotides read TGTGCCACCAGCTACGGGACAGGAGACACAGATACGCAGTATTTT. It translates to CATSYGTGDTDTQYF.

This clonotype came up a few times. V and J are TRBV4-3 and TRBJ2-4; 7 positions agree with TRBD2. This CDR3 has 15 amino acids. Germline CDR1 LGHNA, CDR2 YSLEER. The V gene end was trimmed by 0 bases and the J gene end by 7 bases; junction bases not matched to a gene: 6. The CDR3 sequence is CASSQDRGGPNIQYF. The DNA for the CDR3 is TGCGCCAGCAGCCAAGATAGGGGAGGGCCGAACATTCAGTACTTC.

About this clonotype: This may arise from a read error, as a much more abundant clone is one base away. Because the CDR3 is missing its conserved closing phenylalanine or tryptophan, this is likely a read error. J is TRBJ2-3 and V is TRBV29-1; D unclear. CDR1 and CDR2 (germline): SQVTM, ANQGSEA. CDR3 size: 13 residues. Trimming cost V 7 bases and J 2 bases, with 13 bases left between them. This CDR3 is CSAKGQHTDTQYL. The CDR3 DNA follows: TGCAGCGCCAAAGGGCAGCACACAGATACGCAGTATCTT.

The sample holds many counts of this clonotype. The chain combines TRBV7-8 with TRBJ1-5, with D possibly being TRBD1 (5 bases). The germline V gene encodes CDR1 SGHVS and CDR2 FQNEAQ. The CDR3 runs to 17 residues. V shed 5 bases and J shed 0 bases, with 17 bases lying between them. This CDR3 reads CASSLLRDEGSNQPQHF. The CDR3 DNA is TGTGCCAGCAGCCTCCTTCGGGACGAAGGTAGCAATCAGCCCCAGCATTTT.

J is TRBJ2-2 and V is TRBV20-1; D is unresolved. CDR1 DFQATT and CDR2 SNEGSKA come from the germline V gene (reference sequence). V was shortened by 3 bases and J by 1 base, with 6 bases between the two germline ends. The CDR3 loop spans 13 amino acids. CDR3 coding DNA: TGCAGTGCTAGTGAAGAGAACACCGGGGAGCTGTTTTTT. Translation: CSASEENTGELFF.

The chain is built from TRBV9 and TRBJ2-5, with D unresolved. CDR3 length: 14 amino acids. Trimming removed 4 bases from V and 1 base from J, with 11 bases in between. Germline V lookup: CDR1 SGDLS, CDR2 YYNGEE. The CDR3 DNA sequence: TGTGCCAGCAGCCTAGGTATAACCCAAGAGACCCAGTACTTC. Protein product: CASSLGITQETQYF.

This clonotype was detected many times. The chain couples TRBV20-1 to TRBJ1-2; D is uncertain. Trimming pared 6 bases from V and 2 bases from J, leaving 13 bases between. From germline, CDR1 is DFQATT and CDR2 SNEGSKA (reference sequence). The CDR3 has 13 amino acids. In DNA, the CDR3 is TGCAGTGCCACGAGGTTACTGAACTATGGCTACACCTTC. As protein: CSATRLLNYGYTF.

This clonotype was observed a handful of times. J is TRBJ2-3 and V is TRBV29-1, with TRBD1 matching 8 bases. This CDR3 has 14 residues. Germline V lookup: CDR1 SQVTM, CDR2 ANQGSEA. V lost 6 bases, J lost 4 bases, and 9 bases stayed unmatched. The CDR3 nucleotides read TGCAGCGTCACGATTGGACAGGGTCCAGATACGCAGTATTTT. Its protein product is CSVTIGQGPDTQYF.

This sequence joins TRBV7-2 and TRBJ2-3; 8 positions match TRBD1. V trimming: 4 bases; J trimming: 4 bases; junction bases outside the gene matches: 1. Germline V gives CDR1 SGHTA, CDR2 FQGNSA. There are 13 residues in the CDR3. CDR3 nucleotide sequence: TGTGCCAGCAGCTGGACAGGGCCAGATACGCAGTATTTT. Translation: CASSWTGPDTQYF.

This clonotype was counted many times. This sequence joins TRBV25-1 and TRBJ2-1, with unresolved D. Germline assignment: CDR1 MGHDK and CDR2 SYGVNS. The CDR3 consists of 14 residues. V shed 2 bases and J shed 4 bases, with 9 bases lying between them. CDR3 residues: CASSERQPYNEQFF. The DNA of the CDR3 is TGTGCCAGCAGTGAACGACAACCGTACAATGAGCAGTTCTTC.

J is TRBJ1-1 and V is TRBV10-1; possible D gene TRBD1, 5 bases. V lost 4 bases and J lost 3, with 24 bases in between. The germline gives CDR1 WNHNN, CDR2 SYGVQD (reference sequence). The CDR3 extends over 18 amino acids. The CDR3 nucleotides are TGCGCCAGCAGTGTTCGGAAGGACTCCCCAGAAGGGGACACTGAAGCTTTCTTT. Residues: CASSVRKDSPEGDTEAFF.

There are many counts of this clonotype. The chain has TRBV24-1 and TRBJ2-7; tentatively, D is TRBD1 (5 bases). Trimming took 0 bases from V and 7 from J, leaving 12 bases between them. This CDR3 is built from 14 residues. Germline-derived CDR1 and CDR2 are KGHDR and SFDVKD. This chain's CDR3 is CATSDLRQPWEQYF. CDR3 sequence (DNA): TGTGCCACCAGTGATTTGCGACAGCCCTGGGAGCAGTACTTC.

In its sample, this clonotype was seen a few times. V and J are TRBV2 and TRBJ2-7; D uncertain. The CDR3 length is 10 residues. Germline V gene sequence: CDR1 SNHLY, CDR2 FYNNEI. Deletions cut 4 bases from V and 4 bases from J, with 2 bases between. CDR3 DNA: TGTGCCAGCAGTGGGTACGAGCAGTACTTC. Its translation is CASSGYEQYF.

This chain's CDR3 is CSALLTEAFF. The CDR3 nucleotides read TGCAGCGCCCTCCTTACTGAAGCTTTCTTT. The V and J genes are TRBV29-1 and TRBJ1-1; no firm D call. In germline, CDR1 is SQVTM, CDR2 ANQGSEA. The CDR3 runs to 10 residues. Trimming removed 7 bases at V and 5 bases at J, with 8 bases between.

Worth noting for this clonotype: An end of the junction does not agree with germline; a read error may underlie this. V and J are TRBV5-5 and TRBJ1-1; D call uncertain. CDR3 length: 14 amino acids. Germline CDR1 reads SGHKS; CDR2 reads YYEKEE (reference sequence). This chain's CDR3 is CVSSYPGSGTEAFF. CDR3 DNA sequence: TGTGTCAGCAGCTATCCGGGCTCGGGCACTGAAGCTTTCTTT. Complete variable domain (other parts from reference TRBV5-5 and TRBJ1-1): DAGVTQSPTHLIKTRGQQVTLRCSPISGHKSVSWYQQVLGQGPQFIFQYYEKEERGRGNFPDRFSARQFPNYSSELNVNALLLGDSALYLCVSSYPGSGTEAFFGQGTRLTVV.

The J gene is TRBJ2-3, the V gene TRBV7-2; 8 bases map to TRBD1. Trimming at V came to 3 bases and at J to 0 bases, leaving 2 bases not matched to a gene. CDR3 length: 15 amino acids. Germline CDR1 and CDR2: SGHTA and FQGNSA. Here the CDR3 DNA reads TGTGCCAGCAGCTTTTACAGGGGGAGCACAGATACGCAGTATTTT. It yields the protein CASSFYRGSTDTQYF.

This clonotype was observed a few times. The chain uses TRBV28 and TRBJ2-4, with 11 nucleotides matching TRBD1. The CDR3 spans 16 residues. Losses at the gene ends were 8 bases for V and 3 bases for J; bases not matched to a gene: 9. The germline V gene has CDR1 MDHEN and CDR2 SYDVKM. The DNA of the CDR3 is TGTGCCAGCCATAGCGGGACAGGGGGAGTCAAAAACATTCAGTACTTC. It specifies CASHSGTGGVKNIQYF.